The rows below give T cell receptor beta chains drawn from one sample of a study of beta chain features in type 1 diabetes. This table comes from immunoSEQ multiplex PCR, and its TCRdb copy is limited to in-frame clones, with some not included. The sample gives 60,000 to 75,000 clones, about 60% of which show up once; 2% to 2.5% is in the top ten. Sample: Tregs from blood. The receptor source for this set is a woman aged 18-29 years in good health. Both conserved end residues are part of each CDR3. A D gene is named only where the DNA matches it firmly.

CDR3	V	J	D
CASSYGGPTKNIQYF	TRBV6-5	TRBJ2-4	NA
CAISEKTDYGYTF	TRBV10-3	TRBJ1-2	NA
CASSQLAGSPLHF	TRBV6-5	TRBJ1-6	NA
CASSLTEPMNTEAFF	TRBV5-1	TRBJ1-1	NA
CASMRSGAYEQYF	TRBV7-9	TRBJ2-7	TRBD2
CASSIYSRGAYGYTF	TRBV28	TRBJ1-2	TRBD1
CAIRPQGGETQYF	TRBV10-3	TRBJ2-5	NA
CASSSVYEQYF	TRBV5-1	TRBJ2-7	NA
CASSYSTVNTEAFF	TRBV6-5	TRBJ1-1	NA
CASGREVWNTEAFF	TRBV5-5	TRBJ1-1	NA
CASGTAANYGYTF	TRBV28	TRBJ1-2	TRBD1
CASSGAAGASTDTQYF	TRBV5-1	TRBJ2-3	TRBD2
CASSRGINEQFF	TRBV18	TRBJ2-1	NA
CASRSYWTSGRANTQYF	TRBV2	TRBJ2-3	TRBD2
CASSLGLSLNEQFF	TRBV27	TRBJ2-1	NA
CASSFSQNPYGYTF	TRBV4-2	TRBJ1-2	NA
CASKTPGLGNQPQHF	TRBV6-1	TRBJ1-5	NA
CASSQGDSGSQDTQYF	TRBV4-2	TRBJ2-3	TRBD2
CASRGDTYGYTF	TRBV19	TRBJ1-2	NA
CASVDRVYSNQPQHF	TRBV2	TRBJ1-5	TRBD1
CAISENRDTDTQYF	TRBV10-3	TRBJ2-3	NA
CASSPSGQDHYTF	TRBV6-6	TRBJ1-2	TRBD1
CAISESGLASTGELFF	TRBV10-3	TRBJ2-2	NA
CASSPGGDTGELFF	TRBV18	TRBJ2-2	NA
CAISDLALPQYF	TRBV10-3	TRBJ2-3	NA
CASSLGGITEAFF	TRBV6-1	TRBJ1-1	NA
CASSLTSQETQYF	TRBV6-1	TRBJ2-5	TRBD2
CASSSGGGALFWTF	TRBV5-5	TRBJ1-2	TRBD1
CASRDSHSNQPQHF	TRBV6-6	TRBJ1-5	NA
CASSPRGISYNEQFF	TRBV7-2	TRBJ2-1	TRBD1
CASSRGGQGASGANVLTF	TRBV19	TRBJ2-6	TRBD1
CASSLEVLGYEQYF	TRBV11-3	TRBJ2-7	NA
CASSSAGRGRIRNTIYF	TRBV7-9	TRBJ1-3	TRBD1
CASSTNRGPTGANVLTF	TRBV4-2	TRBJ2-6	TRBD1
CASSMVAGVRSTQYF	TRBV19	TRBJ2-3	TRBD2
CASSLRNAPNEQFF	TRBV27	TRBJ2-1	NA
CASSRLAGAGTDTQYF	TRBV7-2	TRBJ2-3	TRBD2
CASSWGVGTDTQYF	TRBV7-8	TRBJ2-3	NA